These T cell receptor beta chains were read from a single sample in a study of early T cells in non-severe SARS-CoV-2 infection. MiXCR was run by TCRdb on the 5' RACE reads, yielding one entry per CDR3 protein. The profile shows around 60,000 distinct CDR3 sequences, 18% of them singletons. Specimen: whole blood, collected at baseline. These receptors were taken from an adult who was a healthcare worker with PCR-confirmed SARS-CoV-2 infection or an uninfected control (not recorded which). CDR3s include the opening cysteine and the closing phenylalanine or tryptophan. Fields, in order: J gene, V gene, clone size, D gene, CDR3 DNA, CDR3 protein. A D gene is named only where the DNA matches it firmly. Size values are once, few and many counts, or a class for expanded clones, and some rows have none.

j_gene: TRBJ1-1; v_gene: TRBV7-9; abundance: few; d_gene: -; CDR3nt: TGTGCCAGCAGCCCACATTTGGGGCTGGTCGGGGCTGAAGCTTTCTTT; CDR3aa: CASSPHLGLVGAEAFF
j_gene: TRBJ2-1; v_gene: TRBV5-1; abundance: many; d_gene: -; CDR3nt: TGCGCCAGCAGCTTGGAGGAATTTGAGCAGTTCTTC; CDR3aa: CASSLEEFEQFF
j_gene: TRBJ2-5; v_gene: TRBV18; abundance: many; d_gene: -; CDR3nt: TGTGCCAGCTCACCATCCTACCAAGAGACCCAGTACTTC; CDR3aa: CASSPSYQETQYF
j_gene: TRBJ2-1; v_gene: TRBV27; abundance: -; d_gene: -; CDR3nt: TGTGCCAGCACCCGGGACTTCGATTACAATGAGCAGTTCTTC; CDR3aa: CASTRDFDYNEQFF
j_gene: TRBJ2-3; v_gene: TRBV29-1; abundance: -; d_gene: -; CDR3nt: TGCAGCGTTGCTAGGACGGGAAGCACAGATACGCAGTATTTT; CDR3aa: CSVARTGSTDTQYF
j_gene: TRBJ2-7; v_gene: TRBV6-6; abundance: -; d_gene: -; CDR3nt: TGTGCCAGCAGTTCCCCGGTCCTAAATCGCTACGAGCAGTACTTC; CDR3aa: CASSSPVLNRYEQYF
j_gene: TRBJ1-4; v_gene: TRBV18; abundance: -; d_gene: -; CDR3nt: TGTGCCAGCTCACCGGGGGGCGCGGGAGCTAATGAAAAACTGTTTTTT; CDR3aa: CASSPGGAGANEKLFF
j_gene: TRBJ2-4; v_gene: TRBV11-2; abundance: few; d_gene: -; CDR3nt: TGTGCCAGCAGCTTAGATCGCGCAGGGGAGCTGCGTGGAAACATTCAGTACTTC; CDR3aa: CASSLDRAGELRGNIQYF
j_gene: TRBJ2-7; v_gene: TRBV20-1; abundance: -; d_gene: -; CDR3nt: TGCAGTGCTAGGCCCCTTCAGGGGGGGATCCTAGCGCTCCGTTACTTC; CDR3aa: CSARPLQGGILALRYF
j_gene: TRBJ2-4; v_gene: TRBV11-2; abundance: few; d_gene: TRBD2; CDR3nt: TGTGCCAGCAGCGCGGGGACTAGCGGTGGTATAGCCAAAAACATTCAGTACTTC; CDR3aa: CASSAGTSGGIAKNIQYF
j_gene: TRBJ1-1; v_gene: TRBV5-5; abundance: -; d_gene: -; CDR3nt: TGTGCCAGCAGCGCGGCAGCAGGTCAGAACACTGAAGCTTTCTTT; CDR3aa: CASSAAAGQNTEAFF
j_gene: TRBJ2-3; v_gene: TRBV20-1; abundance: few; d_gene: TRBD2; CDR3nt: TGCAGTGCTAGATACGGCGGGAGTGCAGATACGCAGTATTTT; CDR3aa: CSARYGGSADTQYF
j_gene: TRBJ2-1; v_gene: TRBV6-2/TRBV6-3; abundance: -; d_gene: -; CDR3nt: TGTGCCAGCAGTAGAGACCCGCCCGGTTCCTACAATGAGCAGTTCTTC; CDR3aa: CASSRDPPGSYNEQFF
j_gene: TRBJ1-5; v_gene: TRBV29-1; abundance: few; d_gene: -; CDR3nt: TGCAGCGTTAGAACTGGCGGCCAGCCCCAGCATTTT; CDR3aa: CSVRTGGQPQHF
j_gene: TRBJ2-1; v_gene: TRBV7-7; abundance: few; d_gene: TRBD2; CDR3nt: TGTGCCAGCAGCTCCCTTGGCCTAGCGGGCGCCCAGTTCTTC; CDR3aa: CASSSLGLAGAQFF
j_gene: TRBJ2-5; v_gene: TRBV7-2; abundance: -; d_gene: -; CDR3nt: TGTGCCAGCAGCTTGCATGGGGACCCGGGAGAGACCCAGTACTTC; CDR3aa: CASSLHGDPGETQYF
j_gene: TRBJ1-4; v_gene: TRBV6-6; abundance: -; d_gene: -; CDR3nt: TGTGCCAGCAGTTACTATGCCGGGGCTGCGAATGAAAAACTGTTTTTT; CDR3aa: CASSYYAGAANEKLFF
j_gene: TRBJ1-2; v_gene: TRBV20-1; abundance: -; d_gene: TRBD1; CDR3nt: TGCAGTGCTTTACAGGGGCAAAGTGGCTACACCTTC; CDR3aa: CSALQGQSGYTF
j_gene: TRBJ1-5; v_gene: TRBV30; abundance: many; d_gene: -; CDR3nt: TGTGCCTGGAGCCCAATTGGGGGGGACAACACTCAGCCCCAGCATTTT; CDR3aa: CAWSPIGGDNTQPQHF
j_gene: TRBJ2-7; v_gene: TRBV10-3; abundance: -; d_gene: -; CDR3nt: TGTGCCATCAGTGAGTCTGCGGCTGATTACGAGCAGTACTTC; CDR3aa: CAISESAADYEQYF
j_gene: TRBJ2-3; v_gene: TRBV5-4; abundance: -; d_gene: TRBD1; CDR3nt: TGTGCCAGCAGCTTCGGACAGGACACAGATACGCAGTATTTT; CDR3aa: CASSFGQDTDTQYF
j_gene: TRBJ1-6; v_gene: TRBV9; abundance: many; d_gene: -; CDR3nt: TGTGCCAGCAGCCCCGATTCGGGGGTCTGGTATTCACCCCTCCACTTT; CDR3aa: CASSPDSGVWYSPLHF
j_gene: TRBJ2-1; v_gene: TRBV12-3/TRBV12-4; abundance: -; d_gene: TRBD2; CDR3nt: TGTGCCAGCAGTCCTCCCGGGACTAGCGGTTTCCATGAGCAGTTCTTC; CDR3aa: CASSPPGTSGFHEQFF
j_gene: TRBJ1-5; v_gene: TRBV12-3/TRBV12-4; abundance: few; d_gene: -; CDR3nt: TGTGCCAGCAGTGCTAAAGGGAATAGCAATCAGCCCCAGCATTTT; CDR3aa: CASSAKGNSNQPQHF
j_gene: TRBJ2-3; v_gene: TRBV3-1; abundance: -; d_gene: TRBD2; CDR3nt: TGTGCCAGCAGCCAGGTAGCGGGAACAGATACGCAGTATTTT; CDR3aa: CASSQVAGTDTQYF
j_gene: TRBJ2-1; v_gene: TRBV7-9; abundance: -; d_gene: TRBD2; CDR3nt: TGTGCCAGCAGCTTTAGCGGGATGGCCTACAATGAGCAGTTCTTC; CDR3aa: CASSFSGMAYNEQFF
j_gene: TRBJ1-2; v_gene: TRBV6-5; abundance: few; d_gene: TRBD1; CDR3nt: TGTGCCAGCAGAGGACAGGGATCCTATGGCTACACCTTC; CDR3aa: CASRGQGSYGYTF
j_gene: TRBJ1-2; v_gene: TRBV20-1; abundance: many; d_gene: -; CDR3nt: TGCAGTGCTCCAGGGTATGGCTACACCTTC; CDR3aa: CSAPGYGYTF
j_gene: TRBJ1-4; v_gene: TRBV6-2/TRBV6-3; abundance: -; d_gene: -; CDR3nt: TGTGCCAGCAGTTCCTACACACCGCCACGGGCTAATGAAAAACTGTTTTTT; CDR3aa: CASSSYTPPRANEKLFF
j_gene: TRBJ2-3; v_gene: TRBV27; abundance: few; d_gene: TRBD1; CDR3nt: TGTGCCAGCAGTTTCCTCCCCCCAGGACAGGCAGATACGCAGTATTTT; CDR3aa: CASSFLPPGQADTQYF
j_gene: TRBJ2-2; v_gene: TRBV7-2; abundance: -; d_gene: -; CDR3nt: TGTGCCAGCAGACCACAGGAGATCACCGGGGAGCTGTTTTTT; CDR3aa: CASRPQEITGELFF
j_gene: TRBJ2-2; v_gene: TRBV14; abundance: few; d_gene: TRBD2; CDR3nt: TGTGCCAGCAGCCAAGATGGAGGACTAGCGGGAGTTACCGGGGAGCTGTTTTTT; CDR3aa: CASSQDGGLAGVTGELFF